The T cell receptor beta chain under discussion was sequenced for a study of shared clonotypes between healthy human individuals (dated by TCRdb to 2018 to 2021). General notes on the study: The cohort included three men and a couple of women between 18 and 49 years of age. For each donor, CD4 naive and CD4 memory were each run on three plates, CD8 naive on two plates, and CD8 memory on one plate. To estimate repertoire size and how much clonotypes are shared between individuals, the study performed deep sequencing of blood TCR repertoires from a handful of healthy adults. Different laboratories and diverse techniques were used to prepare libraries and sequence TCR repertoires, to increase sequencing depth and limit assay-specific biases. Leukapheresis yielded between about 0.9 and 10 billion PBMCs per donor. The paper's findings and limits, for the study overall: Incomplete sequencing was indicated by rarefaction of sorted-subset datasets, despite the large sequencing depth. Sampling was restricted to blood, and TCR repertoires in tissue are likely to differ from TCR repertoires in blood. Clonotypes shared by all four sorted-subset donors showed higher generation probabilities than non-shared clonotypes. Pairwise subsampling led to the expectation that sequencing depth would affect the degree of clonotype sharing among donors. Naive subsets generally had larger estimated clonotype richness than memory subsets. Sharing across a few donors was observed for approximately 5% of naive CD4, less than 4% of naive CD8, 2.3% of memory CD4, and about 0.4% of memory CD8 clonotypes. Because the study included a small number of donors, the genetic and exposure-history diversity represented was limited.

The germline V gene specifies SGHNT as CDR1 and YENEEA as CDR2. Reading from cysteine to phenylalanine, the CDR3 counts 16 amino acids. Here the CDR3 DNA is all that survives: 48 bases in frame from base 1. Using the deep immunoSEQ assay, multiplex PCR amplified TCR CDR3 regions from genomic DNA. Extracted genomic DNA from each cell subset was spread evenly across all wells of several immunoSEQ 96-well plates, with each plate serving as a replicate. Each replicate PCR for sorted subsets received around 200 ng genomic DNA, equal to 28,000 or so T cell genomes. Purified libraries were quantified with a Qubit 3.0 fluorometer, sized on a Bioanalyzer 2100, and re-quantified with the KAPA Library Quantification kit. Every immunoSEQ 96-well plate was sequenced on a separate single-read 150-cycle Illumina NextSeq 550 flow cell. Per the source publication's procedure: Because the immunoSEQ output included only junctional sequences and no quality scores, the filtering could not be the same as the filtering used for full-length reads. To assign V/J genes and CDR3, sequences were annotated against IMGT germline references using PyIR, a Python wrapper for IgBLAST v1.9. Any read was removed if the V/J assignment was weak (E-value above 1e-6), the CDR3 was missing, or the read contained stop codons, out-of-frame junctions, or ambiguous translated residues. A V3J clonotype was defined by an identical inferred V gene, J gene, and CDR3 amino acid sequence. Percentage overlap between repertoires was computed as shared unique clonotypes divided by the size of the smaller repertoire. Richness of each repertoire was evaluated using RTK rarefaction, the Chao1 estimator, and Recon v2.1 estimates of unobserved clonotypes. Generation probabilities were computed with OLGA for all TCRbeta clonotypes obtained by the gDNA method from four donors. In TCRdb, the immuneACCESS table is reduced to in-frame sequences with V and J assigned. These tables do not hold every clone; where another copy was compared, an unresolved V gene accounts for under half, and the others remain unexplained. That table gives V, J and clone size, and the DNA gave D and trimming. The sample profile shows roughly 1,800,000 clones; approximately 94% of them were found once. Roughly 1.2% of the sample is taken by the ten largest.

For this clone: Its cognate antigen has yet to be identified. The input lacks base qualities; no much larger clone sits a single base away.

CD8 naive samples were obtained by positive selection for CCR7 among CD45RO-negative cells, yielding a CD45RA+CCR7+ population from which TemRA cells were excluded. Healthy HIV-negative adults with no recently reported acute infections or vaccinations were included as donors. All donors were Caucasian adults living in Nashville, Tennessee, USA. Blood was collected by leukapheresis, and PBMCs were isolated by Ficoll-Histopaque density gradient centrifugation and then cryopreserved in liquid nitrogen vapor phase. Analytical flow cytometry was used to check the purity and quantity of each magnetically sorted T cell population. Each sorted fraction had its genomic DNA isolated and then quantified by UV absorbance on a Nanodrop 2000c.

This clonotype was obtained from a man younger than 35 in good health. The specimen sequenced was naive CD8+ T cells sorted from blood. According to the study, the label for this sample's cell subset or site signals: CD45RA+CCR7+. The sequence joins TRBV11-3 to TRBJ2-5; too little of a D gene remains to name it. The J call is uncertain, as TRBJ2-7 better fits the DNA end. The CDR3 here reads CASSFLTGTSSYEQYF. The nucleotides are TGTGCCAGCAGCTTCCTAACTGGAACAAGCTCCTACGAGCAGTACTTC.